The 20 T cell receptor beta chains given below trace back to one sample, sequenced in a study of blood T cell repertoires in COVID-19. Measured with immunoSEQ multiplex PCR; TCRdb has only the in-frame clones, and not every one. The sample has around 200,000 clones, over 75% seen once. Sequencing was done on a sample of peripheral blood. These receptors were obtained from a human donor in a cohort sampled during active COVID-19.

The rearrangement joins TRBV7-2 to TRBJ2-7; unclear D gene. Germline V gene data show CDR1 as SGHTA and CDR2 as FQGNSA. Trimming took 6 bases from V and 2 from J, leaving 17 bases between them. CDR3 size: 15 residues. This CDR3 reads CASSPSAPAAYEQYF. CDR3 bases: TGTGCCAGCAGTCCATCCGCCCCCGCGGCCTACGAGCAGTACTTC.

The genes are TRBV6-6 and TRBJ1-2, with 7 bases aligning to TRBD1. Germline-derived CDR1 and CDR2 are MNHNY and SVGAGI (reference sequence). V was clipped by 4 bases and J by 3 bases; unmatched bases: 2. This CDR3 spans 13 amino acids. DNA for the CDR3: TGTGCCAGCAGTTTCACAGGGGACTATGGCTACACCTTC. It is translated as CASSFTGDYGYTF.

In DNA, the CDR3 is TGTGCCAGCAGCTTAAGTGACGGGTCCTACGAGCAGTACTTC. Its protein is CASSLSDGSYEQYF. The V and J genes are TRBV9 and TRBJ2-7; D uncertain. V gave up 4 bases and J gave up 1 base, with 12 bases separating them. There are 14 residues in the CDR3. CDR1 is SGDLS, CDR2 YYNGEE, per germline.

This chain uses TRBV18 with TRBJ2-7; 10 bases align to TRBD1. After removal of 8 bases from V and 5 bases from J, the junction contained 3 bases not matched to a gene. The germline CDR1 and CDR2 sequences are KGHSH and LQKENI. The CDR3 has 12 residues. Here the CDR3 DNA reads TGTGCCAGCCAAGGACAGGGGGACGAGCAGTACTTC. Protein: CASQGQGDEQYF.

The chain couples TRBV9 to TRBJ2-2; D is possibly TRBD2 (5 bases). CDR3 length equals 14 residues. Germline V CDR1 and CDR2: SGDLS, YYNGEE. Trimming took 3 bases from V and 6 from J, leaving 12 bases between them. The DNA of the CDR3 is TGTGCCAGCAGCGCGCCCGTCGGGGCCGGGGAGCTGTTTTTT. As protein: CASSAPVGAGELFF.

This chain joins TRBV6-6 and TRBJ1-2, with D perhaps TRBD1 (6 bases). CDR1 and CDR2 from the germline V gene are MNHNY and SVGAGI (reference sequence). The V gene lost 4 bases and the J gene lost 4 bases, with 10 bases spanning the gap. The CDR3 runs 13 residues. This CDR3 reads CASSSPDSYGYTF. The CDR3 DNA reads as TGTGCCAGCAGTTCTCCGGACAGCTATGGCTACACCTTC.

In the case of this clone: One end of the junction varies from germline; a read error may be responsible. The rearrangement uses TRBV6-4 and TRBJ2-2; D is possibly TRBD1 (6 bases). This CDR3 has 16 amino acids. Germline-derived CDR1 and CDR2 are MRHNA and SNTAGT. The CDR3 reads CASSGGTAQGHRGAVF. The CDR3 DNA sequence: TGTGCCAGCAGTGGTGGGACGGCTCAGGGACACCGGGGAGCTGTTTTT.

Here the CDR3 reads CASRLRDSSYEQYF. In DNA form, the CDR3 reads TGTGCCAGCAGGCTCCGGGACAGCTCCTACGAGCAGTACTTC. The genes are TRBV27 and TRBJ2-7; 7 nucleotides line up with TRBD1. CDR3 length: 14 amino acids. V trimming: 6 bases; J trimming: 0 bases; junction bases outside the gene matches: 5. Germline CDR1 reads MNHEY; CDR2 reads SMNVEV (reference sequence).

Here the CDR3 reads CTSSEGRQGNYGYTF. In DNA, the CDR3 is TGCACCAGCAGCGAAGGGCGACAGGGTAACTATGGCTACACCTTC. V usage is TRBV1 and J usage is TRBJ1-2; TRBD1 is the table's D call, not checked against the DNA. TRBV1 corresponds to a pseudogene. The CDR3 extends over 15 amino acids.

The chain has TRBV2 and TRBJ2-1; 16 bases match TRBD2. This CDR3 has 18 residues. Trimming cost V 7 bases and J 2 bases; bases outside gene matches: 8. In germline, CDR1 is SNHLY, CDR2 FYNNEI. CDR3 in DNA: TGTGCCAGCAACCCGGGACTAGCGGGAGGGGGCCCCTACAATGAGCAGTTCTTC. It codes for CASNPGLAGGGPYNEQFF.

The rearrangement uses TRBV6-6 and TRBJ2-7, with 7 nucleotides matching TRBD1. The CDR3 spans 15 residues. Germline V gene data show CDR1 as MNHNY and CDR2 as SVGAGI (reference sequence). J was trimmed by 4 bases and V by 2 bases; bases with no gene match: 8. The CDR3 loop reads CASSYPGQSLYEQYF. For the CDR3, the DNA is TGTGCCAGCAGTTACCCGGGACAGTCCCTTTACGAGCAGTACTTC.

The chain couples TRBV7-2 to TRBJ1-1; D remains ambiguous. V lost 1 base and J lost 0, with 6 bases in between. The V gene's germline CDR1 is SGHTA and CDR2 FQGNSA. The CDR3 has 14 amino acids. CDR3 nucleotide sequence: TGTGCCAGCAGCTTAGTACATCTGAACACTGAAGCTTTCTTT. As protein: CASSLVHLNTEAFF.

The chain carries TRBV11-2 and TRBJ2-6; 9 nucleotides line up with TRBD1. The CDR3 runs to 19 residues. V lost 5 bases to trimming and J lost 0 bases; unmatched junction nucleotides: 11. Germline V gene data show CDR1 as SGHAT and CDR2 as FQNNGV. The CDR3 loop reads CASSDPGQGHLSGANVLTF. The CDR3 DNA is TGTGCCAGCAGCGATCCGGGACAGGGTCATCTCTCTGGGGCCAACGTCCTGACTTTC.

The DNA of the CDR3 is TGCGCCAGCAGCCAAGAAACACCGGGGGGCGCAGGATCACCCCTCCACTTT. This gives the protein CASSQETPGGAGSPLHF. The rearrangement uses TRBV4-3 and TRBJ1-6; a weak D match, TRBD1 (6 bases). Trimming shortened V by 0 bases and J by 10 bases, and 19 bases separated the two germline ends. CDR1 and CDR2 from the germline V gene are LGHNA and YSLEER. This CDR3 has 17 amino acids.

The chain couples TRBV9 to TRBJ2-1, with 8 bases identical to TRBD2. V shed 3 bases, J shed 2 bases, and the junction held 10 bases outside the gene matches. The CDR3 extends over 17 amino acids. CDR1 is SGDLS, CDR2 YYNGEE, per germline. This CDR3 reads CASSAQSGAGAYNEQFF. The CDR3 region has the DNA TGTGCCAGCAGCGCCCAGTCGGGAGCGGGAGCCTACAATGAGCAGTTCTTC.

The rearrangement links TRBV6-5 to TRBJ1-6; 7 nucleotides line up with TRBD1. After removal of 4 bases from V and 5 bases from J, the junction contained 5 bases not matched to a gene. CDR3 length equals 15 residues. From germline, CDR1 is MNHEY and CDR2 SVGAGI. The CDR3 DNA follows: TGTGCCAGCAGTTCTTGGACAGGACATAATTCACCCCTCCACTTT. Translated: CASSSWTGHNSPLHF.

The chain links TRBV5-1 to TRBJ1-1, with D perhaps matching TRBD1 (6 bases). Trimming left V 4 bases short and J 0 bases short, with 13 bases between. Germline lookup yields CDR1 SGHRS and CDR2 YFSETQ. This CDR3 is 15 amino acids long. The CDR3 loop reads CASSPFTGLNTEAFF. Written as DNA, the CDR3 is TGCGCCAGCAGCCCTTTTACAGGGCTGAACACTGAAGCTTTCTTT.

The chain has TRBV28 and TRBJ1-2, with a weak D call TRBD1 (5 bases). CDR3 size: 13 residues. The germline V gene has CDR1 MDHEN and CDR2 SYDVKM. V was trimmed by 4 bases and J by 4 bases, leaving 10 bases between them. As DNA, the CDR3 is TGTGCCAGCAGTTCGCAGGGCGGCTATGGCTACACCTTC. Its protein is CASSSQGGYGYTF.

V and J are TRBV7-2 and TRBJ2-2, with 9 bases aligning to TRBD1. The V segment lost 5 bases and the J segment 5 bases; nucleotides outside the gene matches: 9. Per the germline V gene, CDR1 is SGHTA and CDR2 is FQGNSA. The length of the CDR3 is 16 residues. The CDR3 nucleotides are TGTGCCAGCAGCCCGAGGGGACAGGGATGGACCGGGGAGCTGTTTTTT. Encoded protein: CASSPRGQGWTGELFF.

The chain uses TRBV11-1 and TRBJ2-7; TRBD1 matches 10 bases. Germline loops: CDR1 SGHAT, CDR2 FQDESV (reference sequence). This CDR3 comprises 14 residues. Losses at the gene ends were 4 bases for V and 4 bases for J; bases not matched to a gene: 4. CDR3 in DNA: TGTGCCAGCAGCTCGTTGGGACAGGGGTACGAGCAGTACTTC. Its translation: CASSSLGQGYEQYF.